The next 24 T cell receptor beta chains were all read from a single sample in a study of CD8+CD57+ T cells in acquired aplastic anemia. TCR beta VDJ and CDR3 profiles were obtained from a genomic DNA template. TCRdb itself ran the reads through MiXCR, one entry per CDR3 protein. The sample carries more than 150,000 distinct CDR3 sequences, about half recorded once. The patients chosen for sequencing had shown expansion of CD8+CD57+ cells (detected by flow cytometry). The sequencing sample was made of sorted CD4+, CD8+, or CD8+CD57+ T cells (not recorded which) from PBMCs. All receptors derive from a human donor with aplastic anemia.

The chain joins TRBV20-1 to TRBJ1-2; possibly TRBD1 for D (6 bases). The CDR3 is 12 amino acids. Germline V gene lookup returns CDR1 DFQATT and CDR2 SNEGSKA (reference sequence). V lost 7 bases and J 0 bases, leaving 9 bases between the germline ends. CDR3 region: CSDRTANYGYTF. CDR3 bases: TGCAGTGACCGGACAGCTAACTATGGCTACACCTTC.

A few counts support this clonotype. This chain links TRBV7-9 with TRBJ2-5; D remains ambiguous. From germline, CDR1 is SEHNR and CDR2 FQNEAQ (reference sequence). Trimming cost V 2 bases and J 2 bases, with 12 bases left between them. This CDR3 has 15 residues. The CDR3 DNA is TGTGCCAGCAGCTTATCGAGGCAGCTACAAGAGACCCAGTACTTC. This encodes CASSLSRQLQETQYF.

At least ten counts were recorded for this clonotype. This sequence joins TRBV6-5 and TRBJ2-2; 8 positions agree with TRBD2. This CDR3 is 14 amino acids long. Germline lookup yields CDR1 MNHEY and CDR2 SVGAGI. V shed 7 bases, J shed 2 bases, and the junction held 3 bases outside the gene matches. The CDR3 is CASIRGGNTGELFF. CDR3 in DNA: TGTGCCAGCATCCGGGGGGGAAACACCGGGGAGCTGTTTTTT.

CDR3 coding DNA: TGTGCCAGCAGCAGGGGACTAGCGGGGGGACGCAGCACAGATACGCAGTATTTT. Its protein is CASSRGLAGGRSTDTQYF. V gene TRBV5-4 combines with J gene TRBJ2-3; 15 nucleotides align to TRBD2. This CDR3 contains 18 residues. Losses at the gene ends were 4 bases for V and 0 bases for J; bases not matched to a gene: 6. Germline V gene lookup returns CDR1 SGHNT and CDR2 YYREEE (reference sequence).

A word on this clonotype: A read error is possible here, since a much larger clone lies one base away. The chain has TRBV7-8 and TRBJ1-1; D not resolved. CDR3 size: 13 residues. The germline V gene has CDR1 SGHVS and CDR2 FQNEAQ. CDR3 nucleotide sequence: TGTGCCAGCGGCTTAGACAAAAACACTGAAGCTTTCTTT. The encoded protein is CASGLDKNTEAFF.

This clonotype appeared a single time. The chain combines TRBV24-1 with TRBJ2-5; a possible D gene is TRBD2 (6 bases). This CDR3 comprises 16 residues. V lost 4 bases and J 1 base, leaving 15 bases between the germline ends. From germline, CDR1 is KGHDR and CDR2 SFDVKD. This CDR3 is CATSDRLAGTQETQYF. The DNA for the CDR3 is TGTGCCACCAGTGACCGGCTGGCGGGGACCCAAGAGACCCAGTACTTC.

This clonotype has just a few counts. The CDR3 nucleotides are TGTGCCATCAGGGCGGGACACCTGAACACTGAAGCTTTCTTT. Protein sequence: CAIRAGHLNTEAFF. The genes are TRBV10-3 and TRBJ1-1; a possible D gene is TRBD1 (6 bases). V lost 6 bases to trimming and J lost 0 bases, with 11 bases between them. The CDR3 is 14 amino acids. Germline V gene lookup returns CDR1 ENHRY and CDR2 SYGVKD.

V gene TRBV5-1 combines with J gene TRBJ2-1; 8 bases are a match to TRBD2. Unmatched junction bases numbered 8, after V lost 0 bases and J lost 6 bases. Germline CDR1 and CDR2: SGHRS and YFSETQ. This CDR3 region has 16 residues. This CDR3 is CASSLAGGASINEQFF. The CDR3 DNA reads TGCGCCAGCAGCTTGGCCGGGGGGGCTAGTATCAATGAGCAGTTCTTC.

The chain recombines TRBV6-2 or TRBV6-3 with TRBJ2-2; D remains ambiguous. Trimming removed 6 bases at V and 6 bases at J, with 8 bases between. The CDR3 runs to 12 residues. CDR1 is MNHEY, CDR2 SVGEGT, per germline. The CDR3 DNA reads as TGTGCCAGCAGATACCCGGCCGGGGAGCTGTTTTTT. Encoded protein: CASRYPAGELFF.

This clonotype was seen a handful of times. It is likely a read error, because the conserved phenylalanine at the end of the CDR3 is missing. The DNA is left out, because the CDR3 cannot be placed on it with certainty; the CDR3 is given as TCRdb lists it. This chain connects TRBV7-9 to TRBJ1-6. CDR1 SEHNR and CDR2 FQNEAQ come from the germline V gene (reference sequence). With termini counted, the CDR3 has 8 amino acids. The CDR3 region is CASSLVGE.

To note about this clonotype: A much larger clone lies one base from this, so it may be a read error. The V call is TRBV6-1, the J call TRBJ1-1; possibly TRBD1 for D (6 bases). V gave up 3 bases and J gave up 8 bases, with 13 bases separating them. This CDR3 region has 13 residues. The germline V gene has CDR1 MNHNS and CDR2 SASEGT. CDR3 sequence: CASSEDGGPEAFF. The CDR3 nucleotides are TGTGCCAGCAGTGAGGACGGGGGGCCCGAAGCTTTCTTT.

The chain employs TRBV2 and TRBJ1-6; D is perhaps TRBD1 (5 bases). The V gene lost 4 bases and the J gene lost 8 bases, with 12 bases spanning the gap. This CDR3 region has 14 residues. Germline CDR1 is SNHLY and CDR2 is FYNNEI. The DNA for the CDR3 is TGTGCCAGCAGTGGGGGACGGTCTGATTCACCCCTCCACTTT. Its translation: CASSGGRSDSPLHF.

Concerning this clonotype itself: At one boundary the junction diverges from the germline segment, which might be a read error. The genes are TRBV6-5 and TRBJ2-3; 10 bases map to TRBD2. The CDR3 length is 16 residues. Per germline, CDR1 MNHEY and CDR2 SVGAGI. CDR3: CASSYKRGGSGDTRYF. CDR3 nucleotides: TGTGCCAGCAGTTACAAGCGGGGGGGATCAGGAGATACGCGGTATTTT.

The V and J genes are TRBV25-1 and TRBJ2-1; TRBD2 is a possible D gene (6 bases). Germline loops: CDR1 MGHDK, CDR2 SYGVNS. V was clipped by 3 bases and J by 4 bases, with 13 bases between them. CDR3 length: 15 residues. Here the CDR3 reads CASSDGLASYNEQFF. CDR3 sequence (DNA): TGTGCCAGCAGTGACGGTCTAGCGTCTTACAATGAGCAGTTCTTC.

This clonotype appeared a few times. The chain carries TRBV24-1 and TRBJ2-1; D perhaps matches TRBD2 (5 bases). This CDR3 spans 14 amino acids. Germline V CDR1 and CDR2: KGHDR, SFDVKD. V was shortened by 5 bases and J by 2 bases, with 9 bases between the two germline ends. In DNA form, the CDR3 reads TGTGCCACCAGTGCGGGGATCCCCTACAATGAGCAGTTCTTC. It is translated as CATSAGIPYNEQFF.

V usage is TRBV7-7 and J usage is TRBJ2-3, with D hard to call. The CDR3 totals 13 residues. V was pared by 3 bases and J by 6 bases, with 10 bases between. Per the germline V gene, CDR1 is SSHAT and CDR2 is FNYEAQ (reference sequence). The CDR3 sequence: CASSLSLVDTQYF. CDR3 coding DNA: TGTGCCAGCAGCTTGAGTCTGGTGGATACGCAGTATTTT.

At least ten counts were recorded for this clonotype. The gene calls are TRBV5-4 and TRBJ2-7; D is perhaps TRBD1 or TRBD2 (7 bases each). Between the trimmed V and J ends, which lost 0 bases and 4 bases, there was a span of 14 bases. In germline, CDR1 is SGHNT, CDR2 YYREEE (reference sequence). The CDR3 length is 15 residues. The CDR3: CASSLGDSGVYEQYF. DNA for the CDR3: TGTGCCAGCAGCTTGGGGGACAGCGGGGTTTACGAGCAGTACTTC.

This chain uses TRBV5-1 with TRBJ2-1, with 9 bases aligning to TRBD1. Trimming at V came to 3 bases and at J to 7 bases, leaving 2 bases not matched to a gene. Per germline, CDR1 SGHRS and CDR2 YFSETQ. There are 13 residues in the CDR3. The DNA for the CDR3 is TGCGCCAGCAGCTCCGGGACAGGGAATGAGCAGTTCTTC. Residues: CASSSGTGNEQFF.

This clonotype was counted a few times. The genes are TRBV12-3 or TRBV12-4 and TRBJ2-4; 8 nucleotides line up with TRBD1. The trim removed 5 bases at V and 7 bases at J, leaving 1 base unmatched. This CDR3 spans 12 amino acids. CDR3 DNA: TGTGCCAGCAGTAGACAGGGGAACATTCAGTACTTC. Translating gives CASSRQGNIQYF.

This clonotype has more than one count but fewer than ten. The chain carries TRBV29-1 and TRBJ2-3; TRBD2 matches 9 bases. Germline V CDR1 and CDR2: SQVTM, ANQGSEA. The V gene end was trimmed by 0 bases and the J gene end by 1 base; junction bases not matched to a gene: 2. The CDR3 has 15 residues. The CDR3 DNA reads as TGCAGCGTTGAAGATCGACTAGCGGGCACAGATACGCAGTATTTT. Translated: CSVEDRLAGTDTQYF.

This clonotype has ten or more counts. The chain combines TRBV7-2 with TRBJ2-5, with a possible D match to TRBD2 (7 bases). The germline V gene encodes CDR1 SGHTA and CDR2 FQGNSA. The CDR3 is 15 amino acids. V lost 5 bases and J lost 6, with 19 bases in between. CDR3 in DNA: TGTGCCAGCAGCCCCCGACTGGGAGGGGGTCAGACCCAGTACTTC. Its translation: CASSPRLGGGQTQYF.

This sequence joins TRBV7-3 and TRBJ1-2; 7 positions agree with TRBD1. The V and J ends lost 5 bases and 7 bases, in that order; junction bases with no gene match: 10. The CDR3 sequence is 14 residues long. Germline V gene data show CDR1 as SGHTA and CDR2 as FQGTGA. In DNA form, the CDR3 reads TGTGCCAGCAGCCCGGTGGCAGGGGGTCTTGGCTACACCTTC. Protein product: CASSPVAGGLGYTF.

The chain's CDR3 is CASSATRLADEQFF. Written as DNA, the CDR3 is TGTGCCAGCAGTGCGACCCGACTAGCAGATGAGCAGTTCTTC. V and J are TRBV25-1 and TRBJ2-1; 7 nucleotides line up with TRBD2. The CDR3 is 14 amino acids. J was trimmed by 8 bases and V by 4 bases; bases with no gene match: 8. Germline CDR1 reads MGHDK; CDR2 reads SYGVNS. Drawing the rest from reference TRBV25-1 and TRBJ2-1, the complete variable domain is EADIYQTPRYLVIGTGKKITLECSQTMGHDKMYWYQQDPGMELHLIHYSYGVNSTEKGDLSSESTVSRIRTEHFPLTLESARPSHTSQYLCASSATRLADEQFFGPGTRLTVL.

Details on this clonotype: One end of the junction does not line up with germline, which may come from a read error. V usage is TRBV7-7 and J usage is TRBJ1-3; no definite D call. Germline loops: CDR1 SSHAT, CDR2 FNYEAQ (reference sequence). This CDR3 region has 15 residues. The DNA of the CDR3 is TGTGCTAGCAGCCCAGACCGAAGCTCTGGAAACACCATATATTTT. This encodes CASSPDRSSGNTIYF.